The present T cell receptor beta chain was sequenced within a study of T cell changes during pregnancy in multiple sclerosis. The assay was immunoSEQ multiplex PCR, and TCRdb's table has in-frame clones only and misses some. This table has 70,000 to 95,000 clones, 75% to 90% appearing once. This clone has a handful of counts. Germline CDR1 MNHEY, CDR2 SMNVEV (reference sequence). The V and J ends lost 3 bases and 4 bases, in that order; junction bases with no gene match: 5. The CDR3 totals 14 residues. The starting material was peripheral blood, obtained before pregnancy. The chain is built from TRBV27 and TRBJ1-1; 7 bases agree with TRBD1. The clonotype was recovered from a female donor with multiple sclerosis, enrolled in a pregnancy study. CDR3 protein: CASSFTGASTEAFF. The CDR3 DNA is TGTGCCAGCAGTTTTACAGGGGCCAGCACTGAAGCTTTCTTT.